The source of this T cell receptor beta chain is a study of cytomegalovirus exposure and HLA in healthy donors. Study-level background: Roughly 80% of around 390 genotyped donors fell in the Caucasian-associated ancestry cluster. Study-level results: Within the data, a cluster of highly shared sequence variants was likely a sequencing artifact.

Germline CDR1 and CDR2: SGHTS and YDEGEE. This CDR3 spans 14 amino acids. The trim removed 4 bases at V and 5 bases at J, leaving 3 bases unmatched. This PCR relied on a set of 60 Vbeta primers and 13 Jbeta primers. Libraries were prepared by immunoSEQ multiplex PCR; TCRdb keeps only in-frame clonotypes and omits some of them. This sample carries 100,000 to 150,000 clones, approximately 82% of them seen once, and the ten largest clones take 1.3% to 1.5%. As to this clone: Its specificity is unknown.

The receptor comes from a female donor in good health and CMV-seronegative. This chain links TRBV5-8 with TRBJ1-6; 7 bases are a match to TRBD1. The sequenced sample consisted of PBMCs. CDR3 residues: CASSPGQNNSPLHF. For the CDR3, the DNA is TGTGCCAGCAGCCCGGGACAGAATAATTCACCCCTCCACTTT. The full variable domain, its missing parts supplied by reference TRBV5-8 and TRBJ1-6, is EAGVTQSPTHLIKTRGQQATLRCSPISGHTSVYWYQQALGLGLQFLLWYDEGEERNRGNFPPRFSGRQFPNYSSELNVNALELEDSALYLCASSPGQNNSPLHFGNGTRLTVT.